These 26 T cell receptor beta chains were sequenced from one sample in a study of CD8 T cells in Susac syndrome. The authors reverse transcribed about 0.5 to 1 ug RNA with random hexamers. TCRdb recomputed calls from the immunoSEQ multiplex PCR reads with MiXCR, one row per CDR3 protein. The sample records 160,000 or so distinct CDR3 sequences, around 95% being singletons. The sequencing input was CD8+ T cells from PBMCs. The receptors come from a human donor with multiple sclerosis.

This sequence joins TRBV7-9 and TRBJ2-1; D is perhaps TRBD1 (5 bases). V was shortened by 5 bases and J by 3 bases, with 8 bases between the two germline ends. Germline assignment: CDR1 SEHNR and CDR2 FQNEAQ (reference sequence). This CDR3 is 13 amino acids long. The CDR3 protein is CASSMGLYNEQFF. In nucleotides, the CDR3 is TGTGCCAGCAGCATGGGGCTCTACAATGAGCAGTTCTTC.

This chain connects TRBV12-5 to TRBJ2-6, with D possibly matching TRBD2 (5 bases). Trimming took off 5 bases at V and 1 base at J, with 9 bases between the two ends. Per the germline V gene, CDR1 is LGHNT and CDR2 is FRNRAP. The CDR3 runs 15 residues. In DNA, the CDR3 is TGTGCTAGTGGTCGAGAGGGTTCTGGGGCCAACGTCCTGACTTTC. This translates into CASGREGSGANVLTF.

V gene TRBV9 combines with J gene TRBJ2-7; either TRBD1 or TRBD2 may fit D (6 bases each). The CDR3 sequence is 13 residues long. Deletions cut 0 bases from V and 6 bases from J, with 10 bases between. Germline CDR1 SGDLS, CDR2 YYNGEE. Here the CDR3 DNA reads TGTGCCAGCAGCGTAGGGGGGGCTGGCGAGCAGTACTTC. This gives the protein CASSVGGAGEQYF.

Concerning this clonotype: A junction boundary mismatches the germline segment, possibly from a read error. This sequence joins TRBV2 and TRBJ1-5; weak D call: TRBD1 (6 bases). The V gene's germline CDR1 is SNHLY and CDR2 FYNNEI. The CDR3 length is 14 residues. The CDR3 region is CANSEQGSNQPQHF. Written as DNA, the CDR3 is TGTGCCAACAGTGAACAGGGTAGCAATCAGCCCCAGCATTTT.

This clonotype occurred once. J is TRBJ2-5 and V is TRBV3-1; the match to TRBD1 covers 9 bases. V shed 2 bases and J 2 bases; nucleotides not matched to a gene: 3. The CDR3 totals 15 residues. Looked up from germline, CDR1 is LGHDT and CDR2 is YNNKEL (reference sequence). The DNA for the CDR3 is TGTGCCAGCAGCCAACCCGGGACAGGGCAAGAGACCCAGTACTTC. Translating gives CASSQPGTGQETQYF.

The J gene is TRBJ2-7, the V gene TRBV27; D uncertain. This CDR3 has 13 residues. Germline loops: CDR1 MNHEY, CDR2 SMNVEV (reference sequence). Trimming left V 4 bases short and J 2 bases short, with 9 bases between. CDR3: CASSWEQTYEQYF. CDR3 nucleotide sequence: TGTGCCAGCAGTTGGGAACAGACCTACGAGCAGTACTTC.

V and J are TRBV7-9 and TRBJ2-6; perhaps TRBD2 as D (6 bases). V gave up 6 bases and J gave up 3 bases, with 18 bases separating them. Germline CDR1 reads SEHNR; CDR2 reads FQNEAQ (reference sequence). The CDR3 is 17 residues long. CDR3 amino acids: CASRPGSGGDGANVLTF. CDR3 in DNA: TGTGCCAGCAGACCCGGGTCGGGCGGGGATGGGGCCAACGTCCTGACTTTC.

The rearrangement uses TRBV4-1 and TRBJ1-2, with 7 bases aligning to TRBD1. Germline assignment: CDR1 MGHRA and CDR2 YSYEKL. This CDR3 region has 16 residues. The V gene end was trimmed by 6 bases and the J gene end by 0 bases; junction bases not matched to a gene: 10. CDR3 sequence reads: CASRYARDSANYGYTF. CDR3 sequence (DNA): TGCGCCAGCAGGTACGCCCGGGACAGCGCTAACTATGGCTACACCTTC.

The V and J genes are TRBV2 and TRBJ2-3; D call uncertain. The CDR3 length is 12 residues. Per the germline V gene, CDR1 is SNHLY and CDR2 is FYNNEI. Deletions cut 4 bases from V and 5 bases from J, with 7 bases between. The CDR3 DNA reads as TGTGCCAGCAGTGCCTTTGAAGATACGCAGTATTTT. Protein sequence: CASSAFEDTQYF.

The chain couples TRBV29-1 to TRBJ1-2; D gene ambiguous. V lost 6 bases, J lost 4 bases, and 12 bases lay in between. CDR1 SQVTM and CDR2 ANQGSEA come from the germline V gene. The CDR3 totals 12 residues. The CDR3 here is CSVAEGSYGYTF. The CDR3 coding sequence is TGCAGCGTGGCAGAAGGATCCTATGGCTACACCTTC.

This clonotype has only one observation. The CDR3 coding sequence is TGCAGCGCGAGGCCGAGCGGTGAGTTCGCCTCCGATGGCTACACCTTC. The encoded protein is CSARPSGEFASDGYTF. V is TRBV29-1 and J is TRBJ1-2, with D unclear. Germline-derived CDR1 and CDR2 are SQVTM and ANQGSEA. The CDR3 sequence is 16 residues long. Trimming removed 7 bases at V and 6 bases at J, with 27 bases between.

The chain combines TRBV13 with TRBJ1-3; D is uncertain. There are 11 residues in the CDR3. In germline, CDR1 is PRHDT, CDR2 FYEKMQ (reference sequence). Trimming took 2 bases from V and 7 from J, leaving 3 bases between them. CDR3 nucleotide sequence: TGTGCCAGCAGCTTAAGGAACACCATATATTTT. Its translation is CASSLRNTIYF.

V gene TRBV7-2 combines with J gene TRBJ2-5; 15 positions match TRBD2. Trimming took 4 bases from V and 5 from J; bases not matched to a gene: 2. CDR1 and CDR2 (germline): SGHTA, FQGNSA. The CDR3 has 15 amino acids. The CDR3 bases are TGTGCCAGCAGCTGGACTAGCGGGGGGGCCGAGACCCAGTACTTC. It yields the protein CASSWTSGGAETQYF.

The chain is built from TRBV13 and TRBJ1-1, with TRBD1 as a possible D gene (5 bases). The CDR3 loop spans 13 amino acids. The germline CDR1 and CDR2 sequences are PRHDT and FYEKMQ (reference sequence). Trimming took 11 bases from V and 6 from J, leaving 19 bases between them. The CDR3 loop is CASSLTVNPEAFF. Here the CDR3 DNA reads TGTGCCTCCTCTCTGACAGTGAATCCTGAAGCTTTCTTT.

This chain connects TRBV7-9 to TRBJ2-3; D gene ambiguous. Trimming cost V 4 bases and J 2 bases, with 13 bases left between them. There are 15 residues in the CDR3. Germline V gene lookup returns CDR1 SEHNR and CDR2 FQNEAQ (reference sequence). CDR3 nucleotide sequence: TGTGCCAGCAGCTACAATCGACACCTCACAGATACGCAGTATTTT. It specifies CASSYNRHLTDTQYF.

The genes are TRBV6-2 or TRBV6-3 and TRBJ2-1; possibly TRBD2 for D (7 bases). Germline CDR1 reads MNHEY; CDR2 reads SVGEGT. V lost 2 bases and J 5 bases, leaving 19 bases between the germline ends. The CDR3 contains 17 residues. This CDR3 reads CASSYLSGGGADNEQFF. Written as DNA, the CDR3 is TGTGCCAGCAGTTACCTCTCGGGTGGGGGGGCTGACAATGAGCAGTTCTTC.

As concerns this clonotype: Since no conserved phenylalanine or tryptophan closes the CDR3, a read error is the likely cause. J is TRBJ1-2 and V is TRBV20-1; a possible D gene is TRBD1 (5 bases). Looked up from germline, CDR1 is DFQATT and CDR2 is SNEGSKA (reference sequence). The CDR3 loop spans 14 amino acids. Trimming left V 1 base short and J 5 bases short, with 14 bases between. The CDR3 spells CSARGRAAIYGYTL. The CDR3 region has the DNA TGCAGTGCTAGAGGCAGGGCGGCGATATATGGCTACACCCTC.

V is TRBV20-1 and J is TRBJ1-1, with D possibly TRBD1 on 5 matching bases. V was trimmed by 2 bases and J by 2 bases, leaving 21 bases between them. CDR3 length: 17 residues. From germline, CDR1 is DFQATT and CDR2 SNEGSKA (reference sequence). The CDR3 bases are TGCAGTGCTAGATCTCTGCGAGGGGAAGAGTATAACACTGAAGCTTTCTTT. As protein: CSARSLRGEEYNTEAFF.

The rearrangement joins TRBV29-1 to TRBJ2-5, with D perhaps given as TRBD1 or TRBD2 (6 bases each). The CDR3 totals 14 residues. From germline, CDR1 is SQVTM and CDR2 ANQGSEA. V gave up 1 base and J gave up 5 bases, with 14 bases separating them. The CDR3 DNA is TGCAGCGTTGAAGGGTTGGAGGGGGATGAGACCCAGTACTTC. Residues: CSVEGLEGDETQYF.

V and J are TRBV14 and TRBJ2-7; 7 nucleotides align to TRBD2. The CDR3 covers 13 residues. The germline CDR1 and CDR2 sequences are SGHDN and FVKESK. V shed 5 bases, J shed 2 bases, and the junction held 3 bases outside the gene matches. The CDR3 is CASSGGLAYEQYF. CDR3 coding DNA: TGTGCCAGCAGCGGAGGACTAGCCTACGAGCAGTACTTC.

The chain links TRBV19 to TRBJ1-5; the D is unclear. Trimming removed 6 bases at V and 8 bases at J, with 14 bases between. The CDR3 runs to 13 residues. The germline gives CDR1 LNHDA, CDR2 SQIVND (reference sequence). As DNA, the CDR3 is TGTGCCAGTAGGATGACTAGGCTTGAGCCCCAGCATTTT. Encoded protein: CASRMTRLEPQHF.

V and J are TRBV30 and TRBJ1-1; D is unclear. CDR1 is GTSNPN, CDR2 SVGIG, per germline (reference sequence). This CDR3 is built from 15 residues. V was shortened by 2 bases and J by 1 base, with 14 bases between the two germline ends. CDR3 protein: CAWSPLGMRNTEAFF. The DNA of the CDR3 is TGTGCCTGGAGTCCCCTCGGCATGAGGAACACTGAAGCTTTCTTT.

This clonotype was found once. The V gene is TRBV30, the J gene TRBJ2-5; TRBD1 matches at 8 bases. Looked up from germline, CDR1 is GTSNPN and CDR2 is SVGIG (reference sequence). The CDR3 is made up of 15 amino acids. The V segment lost 0 bases and the J segment 5 bases; nucleotides outside the gene matches: 8. CDR3 in DNA: TGTGCCTGGAGTGTACGCAGGGGGCTGGGGGAGACCCAGTACTTC. Translated: CAWSVRRGLGETQYF.

The rearrangement links TRBV29-1 to TRBJ2-7, with 9 nucleotides matching TRBD1. Germline values: CDR1 SQVTM, CDR2 ANQGSEA. The length of the CDR3 is 15 residues. The V and J ends lost 5 bases and 0 bases, in that order; junction bases with no gene match: 8. In DNA form, the CDR3 reads TGCAGCGTTACCGAACCGGGACAGGGCTCCTACGAGCAGTACTTC. Translated: CSVTEPGQGSYEQYF.

The chain employs TRBV3-1 and TRBJ2-1, with D perhaps matching TRBD1 or TRBD2 (6 bases each). Per the germline V gene, CDR1 is LGHDT and CDR2 is YNNKEL (reference sequence). The V and J ends lost 2 bases and 4 bases respectively, with 12 bases between them. This CDR3 is built from 15 residues. The CDR3 DNA follows: TGTGCCAGCAGCCAACGGGGGCCCCAGTACAATGAGCAGTTCTTC. It encodes CASSQRGPQYNEQFF.

This rearrangement joins TRBV9 to TRBJ2-7; tentative D call: TRBD2 (6 bases). Germline V CDR1 and CDR2: SGDLS, YYNGEE. Trimming pared 3 bases from V and 0 bases from J, leaving 10 bases between. This CDR3 contains 14 residues. CDR3 sequence reads: CASSGGGNSYEQYF. The CDR3 nucleotides are TGTGCCAGCAGCGGCGGAGGGAACTCCTACGAGCAGTACTTC.